A selection of T cell receptor beta chains follows, all from one sample in a study of T cell responses to AZD1222 COVID-19 vaccine. TCRdb's table, derived via immunoSEQ multiplex PCR, lists solely in-frame clones and lacks some. The sample contains about 130,000 clones, approximately 90% of which appear only once. The input for sequencing was peripheral blood, taken on day 0 of AZD1222 vaccination. These receptors came from an adult in good health. Both conserved end residues are trimmed from each CDR3. The size field is filled for only some rows; it gives once, few, many or a size class.

J	V	size	CDR3
TRBJ2-7	TRBV7-9	.	ASSLRGGEQY
TRBJ2-3	TRBV10-3	.	AIRGTGITDTQY
TRBJ1-2	TRBV7-9	few	ASSLVPLRTAPTYGYT
TRBJ1-6	TRBV7-3	.	ASSLRHGTGNSPLH
TRBJ1-2	TRBV15	.	ATSREYPLPGQGQNNYGYT
TRBJ1-1	TRBV11-2	.	ASSFDRVRGSRAF
TRBJ1-1	TRBV6-2/TRBV6-3	.	ASSYPRENTEAF
TRBJ1-3	TRBV6-5	.	ASTASGTGERNIY
TRBJ1-2	TRBV2	once	ASSGTGRFYGYT
TRBJ1-5	TRBV6-5	.	ASGRGPYSNQPQH
TRBJ2-4	TRBV2	.	ASSEAPLGKAKNIQY
TRBJ2-1	TRBV11-3	.	ASSFLAGGSSYNEQF
TRBJ2-1	TRBV6-6	.	ASTQSGNYNEQF
TRBJ1-1	TRBV14	.	ASSLAGNTEAF
TRBJ1-5	TRBV10-2	.	ASSPPDGRNQPQH
TRBJ1-3	TRBV5-4	.	ASSAGVSGNTIY
TRBJ1-2	TRBV27	once	ASSLSWAVQSNYGYT
TRBJ1-4	TRBV7-8	.	ASSLAGGRANEKLF
TRBJ1-4	TRBV6-5	.	ASSLNRWKEKLF
TRBJ2-1	TRBV19	.	ASSIGQARGVF
TRBJ1-5	TRBV3-1/TRBV3-2	.	ASSDGQAHQPQH
TRBJ1-1	TRBV19	.	ASSGRGATEAF
TRBJ1-2	TRBV19	.	ASSRWRGPYGYT
TRBJ1-1	TRBV11-2	once	ASSLAGRPTEAF
TRBJ2-1	TRBV5-1	.	ASSSGQLTYNEQF
TRBJ1-5	TRBV6-5	.	ASSWDRAQPQH
TRBJ2-2	TRBV6-5	.	ASRDGLLKTGELF
TRBJ1-1	TRBV19	once	ASRHQGGGTEAF
TRBJ1-5	TRBV5-1	.	ASSLSPGDNQPQH
TRBJ1-2	TRBV6-2/TRBV6-3	.	ASSPGTEVYT
TRBJ2-7	TRBV29-1	.	SVETEAGARFRYEQY
TRBJ2-5	TRBV5-1	.	ASSFGQGSQETQY
TRBJ1-4	TRBV5-6	.	ASSLDNRGEYEKLF
TRBJ1-5	TRBV19	.	ASSEGLRGNQPQH
TRBJ2-4	TRBV6-2/TRBV6-3	.	ASSYGREFY
TRBJ1-1	TRBV12-5	few	ASGTGNTEAF
TRBJ2-2	TRBV5-4	few	ASSPGGGRVAGELF
TRBJ1-5	TRBV27	.	ASGLRTGIGQPQH
TRBJ2-3	TRBV5-1	.	ASSLTESIPQDTQY
TRBJ2-7	TRBV5-4	.	ASSLRPEGAYEQY
TRBJ2-7	TRBV19	.	ASNPGQGVYEQY
TRBJ1-2	TRBV29-1	.	SVEGIDRGGYGYT
TRBJ1-2	TRBV29-1	once	SVDTGPGYT
TRBJ2-1	TRBV9	.	ASSVVEREIGNEQF
TRBJ1-5	TRBV19	.	ASSVATGSNQPQH